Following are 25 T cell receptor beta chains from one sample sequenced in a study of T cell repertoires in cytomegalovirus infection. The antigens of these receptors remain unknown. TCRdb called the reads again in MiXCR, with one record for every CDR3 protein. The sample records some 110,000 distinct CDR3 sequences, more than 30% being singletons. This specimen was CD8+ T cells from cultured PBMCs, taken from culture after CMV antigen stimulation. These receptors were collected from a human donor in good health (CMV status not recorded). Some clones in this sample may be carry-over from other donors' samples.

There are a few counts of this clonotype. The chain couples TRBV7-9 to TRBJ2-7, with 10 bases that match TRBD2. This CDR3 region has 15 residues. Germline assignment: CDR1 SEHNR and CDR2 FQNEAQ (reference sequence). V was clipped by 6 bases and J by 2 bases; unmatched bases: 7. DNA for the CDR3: TGTGCCAGCAGTCCACTAGCGGGGCAGACCTACGAGCAGTACTTC. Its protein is CASSPLAGQTYEQYF.

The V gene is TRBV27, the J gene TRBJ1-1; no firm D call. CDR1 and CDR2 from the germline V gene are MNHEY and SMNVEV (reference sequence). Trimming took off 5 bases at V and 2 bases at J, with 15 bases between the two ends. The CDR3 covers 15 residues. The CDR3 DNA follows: TGTGCCAGCAGTCCCGTCACCTGGGGAAACACTGAAGCTTTCTTT. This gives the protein CASSPVTWGNTEAFF.

CDR3 nucleotides: TGTGCCAGCAGCCAGGCAAAGACAGGGGGCACTGAAGCTTTCTTT. It specifies CASSQAKTGGTEAFF. J is TRBJ1-1 and V is TRBV4-2; 9 nucleotides line up with TRBD1. The CDR3 totals 15 residues. The junction had 6 bases not matched to a gene; V was cut back by 3 bases and J by 4 bases. The germline V gene encodes CDR1 LGHNA and CDR2 YNFKEQ.

The CDR3 spells CASNTGGGGYNEQFF. The CDR3 nucleotides read TGTGCCAGCAACACCGGTGGGGGGGGCTACAATGAGCAGTTCTTC. The chain employs TRBV7-6 and TRBJ2-1; 7 bases agree with TRBD2. J lost 3 bases, V lost 7 bases, and 9 bases had no gene match. The CDR3 contains 15 residues. Germline V gene data show CDR1 as SGHVS and CDR2 as FNYEAQ.

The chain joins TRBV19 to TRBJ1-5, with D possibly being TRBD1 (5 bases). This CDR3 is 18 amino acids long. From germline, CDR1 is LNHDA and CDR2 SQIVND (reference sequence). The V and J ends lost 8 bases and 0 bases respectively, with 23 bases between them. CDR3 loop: CASGDGTGTRYSNQPQHF. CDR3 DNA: TGTGCCAGTGGGGACGGCACCGGGACGAGATATAGCAATCAGCCCCAGCATTTT.

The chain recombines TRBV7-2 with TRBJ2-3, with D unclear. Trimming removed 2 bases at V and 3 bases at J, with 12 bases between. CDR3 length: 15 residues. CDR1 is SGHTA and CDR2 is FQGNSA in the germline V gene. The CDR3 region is CASSLRDFMTDTQYF. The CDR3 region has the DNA TGTGCCAGCAGCTTACGAGACTTTATGACAGATACGCAGTATTTT.

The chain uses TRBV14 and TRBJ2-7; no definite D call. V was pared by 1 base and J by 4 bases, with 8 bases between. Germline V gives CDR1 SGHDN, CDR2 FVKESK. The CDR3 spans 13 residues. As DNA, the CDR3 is TGTGCCAGCAGCCAAGCGGAAGATTACGAGCAGTACTTC. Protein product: CASSQAEDYEQYF.

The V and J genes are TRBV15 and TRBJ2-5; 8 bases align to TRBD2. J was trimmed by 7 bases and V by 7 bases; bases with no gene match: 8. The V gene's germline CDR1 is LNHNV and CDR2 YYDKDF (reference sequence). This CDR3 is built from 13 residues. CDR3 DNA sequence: TGTGCCACCACTACTAGCGGCTCGGGGACCCAGTACTTC. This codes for CATTTSGSGTQYF.

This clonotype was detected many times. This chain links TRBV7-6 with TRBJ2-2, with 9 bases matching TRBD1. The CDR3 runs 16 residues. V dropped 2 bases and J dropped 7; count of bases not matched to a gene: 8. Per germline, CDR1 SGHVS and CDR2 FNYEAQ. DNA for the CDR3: TGTGCCAGCAGCTTATTCGGGACAGGGAGGGACGGGGAGCTGTTTTTT. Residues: CASSLFGTGRDGELFF.

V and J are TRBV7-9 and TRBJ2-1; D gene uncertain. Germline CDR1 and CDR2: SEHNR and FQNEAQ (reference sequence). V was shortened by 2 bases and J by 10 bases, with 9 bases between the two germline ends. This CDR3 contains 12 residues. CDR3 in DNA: TGTGCCAGCAGCTTAACTGAACAAGAGCAGTTCTTC. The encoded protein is CASSLTEQEQFF.

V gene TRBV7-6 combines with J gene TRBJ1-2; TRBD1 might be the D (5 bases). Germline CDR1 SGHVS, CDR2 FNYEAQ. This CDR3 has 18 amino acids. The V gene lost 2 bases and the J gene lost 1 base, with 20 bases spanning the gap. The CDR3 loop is CASSLNAGEWGNNYGYTF. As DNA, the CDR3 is TGTGCCAGCAGCTTAAACGCGGGGGAGTGGGGGAATAACTATGGCTACACCTTC.

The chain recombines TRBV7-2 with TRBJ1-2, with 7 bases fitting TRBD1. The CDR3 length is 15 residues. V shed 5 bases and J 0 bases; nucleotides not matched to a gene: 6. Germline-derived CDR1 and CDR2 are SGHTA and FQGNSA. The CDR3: CASSHDRAANYGYTF. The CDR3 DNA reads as TGTGCCAGCAGCCATGACAGGGCAGCTAACTATGGCTACACCTTC.

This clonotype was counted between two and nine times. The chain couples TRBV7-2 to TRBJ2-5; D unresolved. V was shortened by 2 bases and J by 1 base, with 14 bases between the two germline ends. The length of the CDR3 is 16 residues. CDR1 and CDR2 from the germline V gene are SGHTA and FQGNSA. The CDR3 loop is CASSLTSVTSQETQYF. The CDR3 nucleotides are TGTGCCAGCAGCTTAACCTCTGTGACCTCCCAAGAGACCCAGTACTTC.

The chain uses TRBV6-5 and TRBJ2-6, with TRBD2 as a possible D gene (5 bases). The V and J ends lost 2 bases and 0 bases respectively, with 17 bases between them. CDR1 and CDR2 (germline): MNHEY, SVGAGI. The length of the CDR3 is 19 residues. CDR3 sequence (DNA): TGTGCCAGCAGTTACGAGGGTTTAGGGTCGATCTCTGGGGCCAACGTCCTGACTTTC. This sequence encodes CASSYEGLGSISGANVLTF.

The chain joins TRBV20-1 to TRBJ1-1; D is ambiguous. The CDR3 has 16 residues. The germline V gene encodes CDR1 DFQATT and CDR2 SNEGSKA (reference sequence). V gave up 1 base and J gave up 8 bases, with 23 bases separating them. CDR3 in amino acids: CSARGSQAVDPTEAFF. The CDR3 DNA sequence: TGCAGTGCTAGAGGTTCACAAGCTGTTGACCCGACCGAAGCTTTCTTT.

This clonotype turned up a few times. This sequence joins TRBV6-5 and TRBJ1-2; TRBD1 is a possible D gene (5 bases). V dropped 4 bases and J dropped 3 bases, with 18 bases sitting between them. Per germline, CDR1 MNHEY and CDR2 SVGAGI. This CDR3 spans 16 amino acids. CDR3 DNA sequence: TGTGCCAGCAGTTCACCAACGGGGGTAGTCGACTATGGCTACACCTTC. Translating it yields CASSSPTGVVDYGYTF.

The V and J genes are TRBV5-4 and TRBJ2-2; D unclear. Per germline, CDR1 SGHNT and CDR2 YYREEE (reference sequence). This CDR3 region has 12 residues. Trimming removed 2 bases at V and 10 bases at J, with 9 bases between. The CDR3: CASSFGLTELFF. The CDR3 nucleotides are TGTGCCAGCAGCTTTGGGCTTACGGAGCTGTTTTTT. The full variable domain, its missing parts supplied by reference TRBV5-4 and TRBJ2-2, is ETGVTQSPTHLIKTRGQQVTLRCSSQSGHNTVSWYQQALGQGPQFIFQYYREEENGRGNFPPRFSGLQFPNYSSELNVNALELDDSALYLCASSFGLTELFFGEGSRLTVL.

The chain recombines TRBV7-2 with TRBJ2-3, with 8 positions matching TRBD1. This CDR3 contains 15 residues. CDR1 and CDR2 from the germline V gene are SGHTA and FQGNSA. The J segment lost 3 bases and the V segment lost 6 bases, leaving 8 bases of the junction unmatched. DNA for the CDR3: TGTGCCAGCAGTTACGACAGGGGATGGACAGATACGCAGTATTTT. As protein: CASSYDRGWTDTQYF.

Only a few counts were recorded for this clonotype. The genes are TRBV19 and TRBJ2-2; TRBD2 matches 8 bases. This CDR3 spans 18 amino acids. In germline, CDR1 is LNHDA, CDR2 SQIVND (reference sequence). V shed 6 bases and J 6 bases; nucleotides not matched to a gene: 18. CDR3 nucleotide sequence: TGTGCCAGTAGGACTAGCGCGCACATCCTTCTTCCCGCCGGGGAGCTGTTTTTT. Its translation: CASRTSAHILLPAGELFF.

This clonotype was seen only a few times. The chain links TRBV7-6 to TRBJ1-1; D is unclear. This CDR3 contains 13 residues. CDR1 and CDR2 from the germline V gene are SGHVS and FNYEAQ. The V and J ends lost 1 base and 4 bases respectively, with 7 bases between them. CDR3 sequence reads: CASSLEEITEAFF. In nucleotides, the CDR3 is TGTGCCAGCAGCTTAGAGGAGATCACTGAAGCTTTCTTT. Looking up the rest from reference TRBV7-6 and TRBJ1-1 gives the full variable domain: GAGVSQSPRYKVTKRGQDVALRCDPISGHVSLYWYRQALGQGPEFLTYFNYEAQQDKSGLPNDRFSAERPEGSISTLTIQRTEQRDSAMYRCASSLEEITEAFFGQGTRLTVV.

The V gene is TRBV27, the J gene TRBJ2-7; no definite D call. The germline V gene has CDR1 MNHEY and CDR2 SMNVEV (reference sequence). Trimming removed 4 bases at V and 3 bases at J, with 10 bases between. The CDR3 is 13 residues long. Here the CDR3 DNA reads TGTGCCAGCAGTTGGGGTCCACGCTACGAGCAGTACTTC. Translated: CASSWGPRYEQYF.

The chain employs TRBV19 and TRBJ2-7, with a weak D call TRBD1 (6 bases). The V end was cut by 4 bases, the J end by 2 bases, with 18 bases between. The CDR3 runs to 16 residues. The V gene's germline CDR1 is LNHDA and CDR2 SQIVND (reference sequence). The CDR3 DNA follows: TGTGCCAGTAGTAGGAGCAGGGGCCCCAGGGCCTACGAGCAGTACTTC. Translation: CASSRSRGPRAYEQYF. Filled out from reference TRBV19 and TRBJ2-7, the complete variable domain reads DGGITQSPKYLFRKEGQNVTLSCEQNLNHDAMYWYRQDPGQGLRLIYYSQIVNDFQKGDIAEGYSVSREKKESFPLTVTSAQKNPTAFYLCASSRSRGPRAYEQYFGPGTRLTVT.

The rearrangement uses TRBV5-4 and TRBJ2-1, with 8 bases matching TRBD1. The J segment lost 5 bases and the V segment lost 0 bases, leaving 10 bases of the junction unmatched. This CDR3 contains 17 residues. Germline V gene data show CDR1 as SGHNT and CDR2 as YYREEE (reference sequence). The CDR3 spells CASSLAGTGRTHNEQFF. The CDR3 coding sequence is TGTGCCAGCAGCTTGGCCGGGACAGGAAGGACTCACAATGAGCAGTTCTTC.

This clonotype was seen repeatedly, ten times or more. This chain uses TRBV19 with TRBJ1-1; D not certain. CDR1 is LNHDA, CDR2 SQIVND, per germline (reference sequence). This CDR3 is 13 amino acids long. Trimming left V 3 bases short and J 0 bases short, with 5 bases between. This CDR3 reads CASSIFMNTEAFF. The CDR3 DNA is TGTGCCAGTAGTATCTTCATGAACACTGAAGCTTTCTTT.

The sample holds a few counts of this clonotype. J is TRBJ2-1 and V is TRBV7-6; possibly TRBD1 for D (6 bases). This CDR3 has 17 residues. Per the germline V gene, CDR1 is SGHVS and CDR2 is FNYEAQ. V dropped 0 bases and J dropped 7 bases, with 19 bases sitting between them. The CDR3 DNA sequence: TGTGCCAGCAGCTTAGCAGGCTCGGACAGATTTAGGAATGAGCAGTTCTTC. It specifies CASSLAGSDRFRNEQFF. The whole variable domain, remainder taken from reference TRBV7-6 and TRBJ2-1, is GAGVSQSPRYKVTKRGQDVALRCDPISGHVSLYWYRQALGQGPEFLTYFNYEAQQDKSGLPNDRFSAERPEGSISTLTIQRTEQRDSAMYRCASSLAGSDRFRNEQFFGPGTRLTVL.